The 16 T cell receptor beta chains below come from one sample, sequenced in a study of blood T cell repertoires in COVID-19. The data were produced by immunoSEQ multiplex PCR, yet TCRdb's version contains in-frame clones alone and is incomplete. Seen here are about 120,000 clones, 85% to 90% observed once, and the top ten hold more than 2%. The sample was peripheral blood. Source of these receptors: a woman between 50 and 59 years old with acute or convalescent COVID-19.

The chain links TRBV5-5 to TRBJ1-1, with 7 positions matching TRBD1. The CDR3 covers 14 residues. Germline values: CDR1 SGHKS, CDR2 YYEKEE (reference sequence). The trim removed 4 bases at V and 5 bases at J, leaving 8 bases unmatched. This chain's CDR3 is CASSGGGGRTEAFF. The CDR3 DNA follows: TGTGCCAGCAGCGGTGGAGGGGGCCGAACTGAAGCTTTCTTT.

This clone has a single count. This chain uses TRBV4-1 with TRBJ2-7; TRBD2 matches at 9 bases. V was pared by 1 base and J by 2 bases, with 3 bases of the junction left unmatched. The length of the CDR3 is 15 residues. Germline CDR1 and CDR2: MGHRA and YSYEKL. CDR3 in amino acids: CASSQAASGAYEQYF. The CDR3 DNA reads TGCGCCAGCAGCCAAGCCGCTAGCGGGGCCTACGAGCAGTACTTC.

The rearrangement links TRBV18 to TRBJ1-2; no definite D call. Trimming took off 4 bases at V and 3 bases at J, with 12 bases between the two ends. Looked up from germline, CDR1 is KGHSH and CDR2 is LQKENI. The CDR3 sequence is 14 residues long. CDR3 amino acids: CASSLKTRDYGYTF. Written as DNA, the CDR3 is TGTGCCAGCTCACTCAAGACTAGGGACTATGGCTACACCTTC. Looking up the rest from reference TRBV18 and TRBJ1-2 gives the full variable domain: NAGVMQNPRHLVRRRGQEARLRCSPMKGHSHVYWYRQLPEEGLKFMVYLQKENIIDESGMPKERFSAEFPKEGPSILRIQQVVRGDSAAYFCASSLKTRDYGYTFGSGTRLTVV.

In this sample, this clone turned up once. V is TRBV7-9 and J is TRBJ2-7; D might be TRBD2 (7 bases). The germline V and J ends were trimmed by 5 bases and 1 base, with 12 bases remaining between them. The CDR3 spans 14 residues. CDR1 is SEHNR and CDR2 is FQNEAQ in the germline V gene (reference sequence). CDR3 coding DNA: TGTGCCAGCAGCGGGGGGGCACAATCCTACGAGCAGTACTTC. This encodes CASSGGAQSYEQYF.

This clone was seen a few times. The chain employs TRBV10-3 and TRBJ2-5; a possible D gene is TRBD2 (6 bases). Per the germline V gene, CDR1 is ENHRY and CDR2 is SYGVKD. V dropped 8 bases and J dropped 2 bases, with 18 bases sitting between them. The CDR3 is 15 amino acids. The CDR3 loop reads CAIGTGTHNQETQYF. The CDR3 bases are TGTGCCATCGGAACCGGGACTCACAATCAAGAGACCCAGTACTTC.

The chain recombines TRBV6-5 with TRBJ1-2; 7 bases are shared with TRBD1. The germline V gene has CDR1 MNHEY and CDR2 SVGAGI. The CDR3 consists of 15 residues. Trimming removed 6 bases from V and 2 bases from J; junction bases left unmatched: 9. CDR3 nucleotides: TGTGCCAGCAGGCGTCTTGGGACAGACAACTATGGCTACACCTTC. This sequence encodes CASRRLGTDNYGYTF.

This clone appeared a single time. The chain recombines TRBV6-5 with TRBJ1-1, with no clear D. The CDR3 has 15 residues. From germline, CDR1 is MNHEY and CDR2 SVGAGI. Trimming pared 0 bases from V and 3 bases from J, leaving 11 bases between. The CDR3 DNA is TGTGCCAGCAGTTACTCCGCTAGGAGGGACACTGAAGCTTTCTTT. It specifies CASSYSARRDTEAFF.

V is TRBV6-5 and J is TRBJ2-7; 11 bases match TRBD1. The trim removed 3 bases at V and 4 bases at J, leaving 8 bases unmatched. Germline lookup yields CDR1 MNHEY and CDR2 SVGAGI. The CDR3 runs 16 residues. The CDR3 region is CASSYSRTGGEYEQYF. CDR3 coding DNA: TGTGCCAGCAGTTATTCCCGGACAGGGGGCGAATACGAGCAGTACTTC.

The chain combines TRBV7-2 with TRBJ2-7, with D perhaps TRBD2 (6 bases). CDR1 is SGHTA, CDR2 FQGNSA, per germline. V was clipped by 5 bases and J by 6 bases, with 14 bases between them. The CDR3 extends over 13 amino acids. CDR3 sequence (DNA): TGTGCCAGCAGCAGCGGAGCGGGCCCCGAGCAGTACTTC. Its protein product is CASSSGAGPEQYF.

The chain links TRBV3-1 (or the pseudogene TRBV3-2) to TRBJ2-7; 10 bases are shared with TRBD2. The ends lost 4 bases at V and 5 bases at J; junction bases unmatched: 11. The CDR3 contains 16 residues. CDR1 is LGHDT, CDR2 YNNKEL, per germline (reference sequence). This CDR3 is CASSLEGSGRWDEQYF. CDR3 nucleotide sequence: TGTGCCAGCAGCCTCGAGGGTAGCGGGAGGTGGGACGAGCAGTACTTC.

The rearrangement joins TRBV6-5 to TRBJ2-5; unclear D gene. Trimming removed 6 bases from V and 2 bases from J, with 7 bases in between. The CDR3 is 12 residues long. Germline V CDR1 and CDR2: MNHEY, SVGAGI. The CDR3 DNA follows: TGTGCCAGCAGAAGCAGGCAAGAGACCCAGTACTTC. The encoded protein is CASRSRQETQYF.

The CDR3: CASNVDRGNVGGANVLTF. The CDR3 nucleotides read TGTGCCAGCAATGTTGACAGGGGTAACGTGGGTGGGGCCAACGTCCTGACTTTC. The V call is TRBV2, the J call TRBJ2-6; TRBD1 matches 8 bases. Trimming removed 7 bases from V and 3 bases from J; junction bases left unmatched: 14. Germline V gene lookup returns CDR1 SNHLY and CDR2 FYNNEI. The CDR3 sequence is 18 residues long. The whole variable domain, remainder taken from reference TRBV2 and TRBJ2-6, is EPEVTQTPSHQVTQMGQEVILRCVPISNHLYFYWYRQILGQKVEFLVSFYNNEISEKSEIFDDQFSVERPDGSNFTLKIRSTKLEDSAMYFCASNVDRGNVGGANVLTFGAGSRLTVL.

The chain carries TRBV19 and TRBJ1-5, with D perhaps TRBD1 (5 bases). This CDR3 contains 15 residues. V gave up 4 bases and J gave up 3 bases, with 13 bases separating them. The germline gives CDR1 LNHDA, CDR2 SQIVND (reference sequence). This CDR3 reads CASSTGKGLNQPQHF. DNA for the CDR3: TGTGCCAGTAGTACAGGGAAGGGCCTCAATCAGCCCCAGCATTTT.

V gene TRBV7-3 combines with J gene TRBJ2-2; 7 bases line up with TRBD2. The CDR3 extends over 14 amino acids. Germline CDR1 SGHTA, CDR2 FQGTGA. Losses at the gene ends were 0 bases for V and 8 bases for J; bases not matched to a gene: 3. The CDR3 region is CASSLTLGGGELFF. The CDR3, as DNA: TGTGCCAGCAGCTTAACCCTGGGAGGGGGGGAGCTGTTTTTT.

The J gene is TRBJ2-7, the V gene TRBV6-5, with D perhaps matching TRBD1 (6 bases). The germline CDR1 and CDR2 sequences are MNHEY and SVGAGI. V lost 2 bases, J lost 3 bases, and 17 bases lay in between. This CDR3 has 16 residues. This CDR3 reads CASSYTWTEKSYEQYF. CDR3 bases: TGTGCCAGCAGTTACACGTGGACAGAAAAGAGCTACGAGCAGTACTTC.

The chain couples TRBV29-1 to TRBJ2-1; a possible D gene is TRBD2 (5 bases). CDR1 SQVTM and CDR2 ANQGSEA come from the germline V gene. This CDR3 is 14 amino acids long. V was clipped by 3 bases and J by 0 bases, with 9 bases between them. CDR3 bases: TGCAGCGTTGAGGGTGGAGGCTCCTACAATGAGCAGTTCTTC. This sequence encodes CSVEGGGSYNEQFF.